This TCR beta chain is from a study of blood T cell repertoires in COVID-19. Looking at the study overall: Sources were T cells, B-cell-depleted T cells, or PBMCs; the material itself was cDNA or gDNA.

CDR1 is SGHAT and CDR2 is FQDESV in the germline V gene (reference sequence). The ends lost 5 bases at V and 0 bases at J; junction bases unmatched: 3. The CDR3 has 16 residues. In the original processing: How many nucleated cells were present was estimated from reference gene primer amplification. The assay was immunoSEQ multiplex PCR, and TCRdb's table has in-frame clones only and misses some. That table supplies the V and J calls and clone size; D and trimming were determined from the DNA. This sample yields 150,000 to 200,000 clones, of which 80% to 90% are seen a single time; roughly 18% belongs to the top ten.

Sequencing was performed on peripheral blood. The chain employs TRBV11-1 and TRBJ2-1; 11 positions agree with TRBD2. The receptor was isolated from an elderly woman with acute or convalescent COVID-19. The CDR3 loop is CASSPTSGSSYNEQFF. The CDR3, as DNA: TGTGCCAGCAGCCCTACTAGCGGGAGCTCCTACAATGAGCAGTTCTTC.